This is a list of T cell receptor beta chains from one sample in a study of T-cell memory formation after mild COVID-19. TCRdb passed the 5' RACE reads through MiXCR, listing each CDR3 protein once. In the table there are about 340,000 distinct CDR3 sequences, about 15% of which are singletons. The source material was PBMCs or a T cell subset sorted from them (not recorded which). Receptors originate from a man aged 18 to 35 who had mild COVID-19 (a few samples of this study predate the infection). Cell type and time point are not known. Both conserved end residues are part of each CDR3. The D gene is left open where the match is weak. Expanded clones are given a class, and other clones once, few, many or no size at all.

d_call: TRBD2; v_call: TRBV5-1; j_call: TRBJ2-3; clone_size: -; cdr3_nt: TGCGCCAGCAGCTTTGGACTAGCGGGGGGGCGGACAGATACGCAGTATTTT; cdr3_aa: CASSFGLAGGRTDTQYF
d_call: -; v_call: TRBV12-3/TRBV12-4; j_call: TRBJ2-3; clone_size: many; cdr3_nt: TGTGCCAGCAGTTTAATGGGGGGCAAAACAGATACGCAGTATTTT; cdr3_aa: CASSLMGGKTDTQYF
d_call: -; v_call: TRBV20-1; j_call: TRBJ2-5; clone_size: few; cdr3_nt: TGCAGTGCTAGAGCCGCAGGAGTCGGGAAAGAGACCCAGTACTTC; cdr3_aa: CSARAAGVGKETQYF
d_call: TRBD1; v_call: TRBV6-2/TRBV6-3; j_call: TRBJ2-3; clone_size: few; cdr3_nt: TGTGCCAGCAGCCACCTTTTGGGGACAGGGAGCACAGATACGCAGTATTTT; cdr3_aa: CASSHLLGTGSTDTQYF
d_call: -; v_call: TRBV29-1; j_call: TRBJ2-1; clone_size: few; cdr3_nt: TGCAGCGCCCAAGGGGGGATGCGTGACAATGAGCAGTTCTTC; cdr3_aa: CSAQGGMRDNEQFF
d_call: -; v_call: TRBV5-1; j_call: TRBJ2-5; clone_size: -; cdr3_nt: TGCGCCAGCAGCCACCTTGAGATGGTCCAAGAGACCCAGTACTTC; cdr3_aa: CASSHLEMVQETQYF
d_call: -; v_call: TRBV29-1; j_call: TRBJ1-1; clone_size: few; cdr3_nt: TGCAGCGTTGAAGATCACTTGGACACTGAAGCTTTCTTT; cdr3_aa: CSVEDHLDTEAFF
d_call: -; v_call: TRBV5-1; j_call: TRBJ2-7; clone_size: many; cdr3_nt: TGCGCCAGCAGCCAGACGGAGGTTATAACCTACGAGCAGTACTTC; cdr3_aa: CASSQTEVITYEQYF
d_call: -; v_call: TRBV6-2/TRBV6-3; j_call: TRBJ2-1; clone_size: few; cdr3_nt: TGTGCCAGCCGCCCGAGGGGGACGAATTCGGGTGAGCAGTTCTTC; cdr3_aa: CASRPRGTNSGEQFF
d_call: -; v_call: TRBV24-1; j_call: TRBJ2-3; clone_size: few; cdr3_nt: TGTGCCACCAGTGTGACCGTGGCAGCTCTAAACGCAGATACGCAGTATTTT; cdr3_aa: CATSVTVAALNADTQYF
d_call: TRBD1; v_call: TRBV2; j_call: TRBJ2-6; clone_size: many; cdr3_nt: TGTGCCAGCAGTGAGGGACAGGGGCCTGGGGCCAACGTCCTGACTTTC; cdr3_aa: CASSEGQGPGANVLTF
d_call: TRBD1; v_call: TRBV24-1; j_call: TRBJ2-2; clone_size: once; cdr3_nt: TGTGCCACCAGTGATTCGGGACAGGGGCAACGTACCGGGGAGCTGTTTTTT; cdr3_aa: CATSDSGQGQRTGELFF
d_call: -; v_call: TRBV7-3; j_call: TRBJ2-5; clone_size: few; cdr3_nt: TGTGCCAGCAGCTTAGGCTATTGGGGAACAGAGACCCAGTACTTC; cdr3_aa: CASSLGYWGTETQYF
d_call: TRBD2; v_call: TRBV3-1; j_call: TRBJ2-5; clone_size: few; cdr3_nt: TGTGCCAGCAGCCGACGGGGGGGTTTGGAGACCCAGTACTTC; cdr3_aa: CASSRRGGLETQYF
d_call: TRBD2; v_call: TRBV14; j_call: TRBJ2-1; clone_size: -; cdr3_nt: TGTGCCAGCAGCTCCCCGGCGGGGGGCGGACATGAGCAGTTCTTC; cdr3_aa: CASSSPAGGGHEQFF
d_call: -; v_call: TRBV7-3; j_call: TRBJ2-5; clone_size: -; cdr3_nt: TGTGCCAGCAGCTCCTGGGGGGGCCCGGAGACCCAGTACTTC; cdr3_aa: CASSSWGGPETQYF
d_call: TRBD1; v_call: TRBV6-5; j_call: TRBJ1-2; clone_size: -; cdr3_nt: TGTGCCAGCAGTAATCCGGGACAGCCGTATGGCTACACCTTC; cdr3_aa: CASSNPGQPYGYTF
d_call: TRBD1; v_call: TRBV7-9; j_call: TRBJ1-1; clone_size: few; cdr3_nt: TGTGCCAGCAGCCCGACAGGGAGAGGAGCTTTCTTT; cdr3_aa: CASSPTGRGAFF
d_call: TRBD2; v_call: TRBV28; j_call: TRBJ2-3; clone_size: -; cdr3_nt: TGTGCCAGCACCCGGGGGGGTTCCCCAGATACGCAGTATTTT; cdr3_aa: CASTRGGSPDTQYF
d_call: -; v_call: TRBV5-4; j_call: TRBJ1-2; clone_size: many; cdr3_nt: TGTGCCAGCAGCGCGGAGGTGGGGTACTATGGCTACACCTTC; cdr3_aa: CASSAEVGYYGYTF
d_call: -; v_call: TRBV12-3/TRBV12-4; j_call: TRBJ2-7; clone_size: few; cdr3_nt: TGTGCCAGCAGTTTCGCTCCGAGGGGCTACGAGCAGTACTTC; cdr3_aa: CASSFAPRGYEQYF
d_call: -; v_call: TRBV27; j_call: TRBJ2-7; clone_size: -; cdr3_nt: TGTGCCAGCAGTGCCGGACAGTACTACGAGCAGTACTTC; cdr3_aa: CASSAGQYYEQYF
d_call: -; v_call: TRBV7-9; j_call: TRBJ2-7; clone_size: many; cdr3_nt: TGTGCCAGCAGCGCCGGGGCGTCTTCCTACGAGCAGTACTTC; cdr3_aa: CASSAGASSYEQYF
d_call: -; v_call: TRBV12-5; j_call: TRBJ2-1; clone_size: -; cdr3_nt: TGTGCTAGTGGTTTGGTGGGGGTGTCTTACAATGAGCAGTTCTTC; cdr3_aa: CASGLVGVSYNEQFF
d_call: TRBD1; v_call: TRBV9; j_call: TRBJ1-2; clone_size: few; cdr3_nt: TGTGCCAGCAGCGTATCAGGGGGGGGCGTCAGCTACACCTTC; cdr3_aa: CASSVSGGGVSYTF